The next 22 T cell receptor beta chains were all read from a single sample in a study of shared clonotypes between healthy human individuals. Method: immunoSEQ multiplex PCR; TCRdb's copy keeps in-frame clones and lacks some. The sample consists of millions of clones, 90% to 95% of them appearing once. Sequencing was carried out using naive CD4+ T cells sorted from blood. Regarding subset: CD45RA+ positively selected. The receptors originated from a man between 18 and 35 years old in good health.

The sample holds one count of this clone. CDR3 nucleotide sequence: TGTGCCAGCAGCTTTAGCGGAGGAGAGACCCAGTACTTC. This codes for CASSFSGGETQYF. V gene TRBV5-6 combines with J gene TRBJ2-5; perhaps TRBD2 as D (6 bases). The CDR3 contains 13 residues. Trimming removed 2 bases from V and 4 bases from J, with 9 bases in between. Germline values: CDR1 SGHDT, CDR2 YYEEEE.

On this clone itself: This sample includes further DNA sequences coding for the same CDR3. The gene calls are TRBV18 and TRBJ1-1; D uncertain. CDR1 is KGHSH and CDR2 is LQKENI in the germline V gene. The CDR3 extends over 13 amino acids. Between the trimmed V and J ends, which lost 0 bases and 2 bases, there was a span of 4 bases. The CDR3 loop is CASSPPGNTEAFF. CDR3 bases: TGTGCCAGCTCACCACCGGGAAACACTGAAGCTTTCTTT.

On this clone itself: This sample also contains other DNA sequences that code for the same CDR3. This rearrangement joins TRBV5-1 to TRBJ1-2, with 10 bases aligning to TRBD1. Germline V gene sequence: CDR1 SGHRS, CDR2 YFSETQ. With 4 bases clipped from V and 8 bases from J, the junction kept 5 bases outside the gene matches. The CDR3 is 13 residues long. The CDR3 loop reads CASSRGTGEGYTF. The CDR3 bases are TGCGCCAGCAGCCGGGGGACAGGGGAGGGCTACACCTTC. Filled out from reference TRBV5-1 and TRBJ1-2, the complete variable domain reads KAGVTQTPRYLIKTRGQQVTLSCSPISGHRSVSWYQQTPGQGLQFLFEYFSETQRNKGNFPGRFSGRQFSNSRSEMNVSTLELGDSALYLCASSRGTGEGYTFGSGTRLTVV.

The genes are TRBV27 and TRBJ2-2; D could derive from TRBD1 or TRBD2 (5 bases each). The CDR3 covers 15 residues. The V gene's germline CDR1 is MNHEY and CDR2 SMNVEV (reference sequence). Trimming stripped 3 bases from V and 4 bases from J, with 12 bases between. This CDR3 reads CASSLGDRGTGELFF. For the CDR3, the DNA is TGTGCCAGCAGTTTGGGGGACCGGGGCACCGGGGAGCTGTTTTTT.

The CDR3 sequence is CASNHREAKNIQYF. CDR3 nucleotides: TGTGCCAGCAATCACCGGGAGGCCAAAAACATTCAGTACTTC. The V and J genes are TRBV2 and TRBJ2-4; a weak D match, TRBD2 (6 bases). The germline V gene encodes CDR1 SNHLY and CDR2 FYNNEI. The V end was cut by 7 bases, the J end by 1 base, with 11 bases between. The CDR3 is 14 amino acids.

The chain recombines TRBV6-5 with TRBJ1-5; D remains ambiguous. This CDR3 has 13 residues. Germline CDR1 MNHEY, CDR2 SVGAGI. The V end was cut by 1 base, the J end by 5 bases, with 6 bases between. The CDR3 sequence: CASSYYRYQPQHF. In nucleotides, the CDR3 is TGTGCCAGCAGTTACTACAGATATCAGCCCCAGCATTTT.

Concerning this clone itself: Within the sample, other DNA sequences also encode this same CDR3. V gene TRBV29-1 combines with J gene TRBJ1-4, with unresolved D. This CDR3 has 11 residues. Germline lookup yields CDR1 SQVTM and CDR2 ANQGSEA. CDR3 DNA: TGCAGTGCCGCAACTAATGAAAAACTGTTTTTT. The encoded protein is CSAATNEKLFF.

The J gene is TRBJ2-1, the V gene TRBV5-1; unclear D gene. Germline lookup yields CDR1 SGHRS and CDR2 YFSETQ. There are 13 residues in the CDR3. V was clipped by 6 bases and J by 5 bases, with 12 bases between them. CDR3 bases: TGCGCCAGCACCCGAGACAACAACAATGAGCAGTTCTTC. Protein: CASTRDNNNEQFF.

V is TRBV18 and J is TRBJ2-5, with D perhaps matching TRBD1 (6 bases). Trimming stripped 5 bases from V and 4 bases from J, with 11 bases between. This CDR3 comprises 13 residues. CDR1 is KGHSH, CDR2 LQKENI, per germline. In DNA form, the CDR3 reads TGTGCCAGCTCAGCAGGGGAACGAGAGACCCAGTACTTC. Protein: CASSAGERETQYF.

V is TRBV5-4 and J is TRBJ2-1, with D perhaps matching TRBD1 (6 bases). Looked up from germline, CDR1 is SGHNT and CDR2 is YYREEE (reference sequence). This CDR3 contains 15 residues. The V and J ends lost 2 bases and 4 bases respectively, with 13 bases between them. DNA of the CDR3: TGTGCCAGCAGCTTTGTAGGGGGAGCTTACAATGAGCAGTTCTTC. It encodes CASSFVGGAYNEQFF.

The chain has TRBV7-9 and TRBJ1-5; 8 bases line up with TRBD1. The germline V gene encodes CDR1 SEHNR and CDR2 FQNEAQ (reference sequence). Trimming took 6 bases from V and 7 from J; bases not matched to a gene: 5. The length of the CDR3 is 13 residues. DNA for the CDR3: TGTGCCAGCAGTTTACAGGGGGAACAGCCCCAGCATTTT. It is translated as CASSLQGEQPQHF.

This chain connects TRBV6-4 to TRBJ1-1, with 9 bases aligning to TRBD1. The CDR3 totals 14 residues. Germline loops: CDR1 MRHNA, CDR2 SNTAGT. The V segment lost 4 bases and the J segment 4 bases; nucleotides outside the gene matches: 4. CDR3 protein: CASSAQQGATEAFF. In DNA form, the CDR3 reads TGTGCCAGCAGTGCACAACAGGGGGCCACTGAAGCTTTCTTT.

V usage is TRBV6-1 and J usage is TRBJ1-6; possible D gene TRBD1, 5 bases. The V gene's germline CDR1 is MNHNS and CDR2 SASEGT. The CDR3 covers 14 residues. Trimming left V 7 bases short and J 7 bases short, with 14 bases between. The CDR3 protein is CASKSGTANSPLHF. The CDR3 DNA follows: TGTGCCAGCAAATCCGGGACGGCGAATTCACCCCTCCACTTT.

The chain employs TRBV6-5 and TRBJ2-2; D unclear. Trimming pared 0 bases from V and 8 bases from J, leaving 7 bases between. The length of the CDR3 is 13 residues. The germline V gene encodes CDR1 MNHEY and CDR2 SVGAGI. The CDR3 region is CASSYSGFGELFF. The CDR3 bases are TGTGCCAGCAGTTACTCCGGTTTTGGGGAGCTGTTTTTT.

V and J are TRBV11-2 and TRBJ2-5, with D perhaps being TRBD1 or TRBD2 (5 bases each). CDR1 SGHAT and CDR2 FQNNGV come from the germline V gene. V lost 3 bases and J 4 bases, leaving 12 bases between the germline ends. The CDR3 covers 14 residues. Here the CDR3 reads CASSLGDPLETQYF. DNA for the CDR3: TGTGCCAGCAGCTTGGGGGACCCCTTAGAGACCCAGTACTTC.

This chain connects TRBV5-8 to TRBJ1-2; 10 positions match TRBD1. The CDR3 totals 15 residues. V was pared by 0 bases and J by 2 bases, with 1 base of the junction left unmatched. Germline V gene sequence: CDR1 SGHTS, CDR2 YDEGEE. The CDR3 coding sequence is TGTGCCAGCAGCTTGGCGGACAGGGGGAACTATGGCTACACCTTC. Amino acids: CASSLADRGNYGYTF. Drawing the rest from reference TRBV5-8 and TRBJ1-2, the complete variable domain is EAGVTQSPTHLIKTRGQQATLRCSPISGHTSVYWYQQALGLGLQFLLWYDEGEERNRGNFPPRFSGRQFPNYSSELNVNALELEDSALYLCASSLADRGNYGYTFGSGTRLTVV.

This clone has just one count. The V gene is TRBV18, the J gene TRBJ1-3; 9 bases are shared with TRBD1. The CDR3 is 13 residues long. Germline V gene data show CDR1 as KGHSH and CDR2 as LQKENI. With 2 bases clipped from V and 16 bases from J, the junction kept 9 bases outside the gene matches. CDR3 bases: TGTGCCAGCTCACCAATTTCCCCGGGACAGGGTTATTTT. Translated, it gives CASSPISPGQGYF.

The chain joins TRBV30 to TRBJ1-6, with 10 bases matching TRBD1. This CDR3 region has 14 residues. Per germline, CDR1 GTSNPN and CDR2 SVGIG (reference sequence). Germline trimming cut 4 bases from V and 8 bases from J; bases unmatched to any gene: 5. In DNA, the CDR3 is TGTGCCTGGAAAGGACAGGGGGTTGATTCACCCCTCCACTTT. This sequence encodes CAWKGQGVDSPLHF.

V usage is TRBV30 and J usage is TRBJ2-2; perhaps TRBD1 as D (6 bases). The V and J ends lost 0 bases and 3 bases respectively, with 11 bases between them. Germline V gene sequence: CDR1 GTSNPN, CDR2 SVGIG (reference sequence). The CDR3 covers 15 residues. The CDR3 is CAWSVLDRYTGELFF. The CDR3 DNA reads TGTGCCTGGAGTGTCTTGGACAGATACACCGGGGAGCTGTTTTTT. The full variable domain, its missing parts supplied by reference TRBV30 and TRBJ2-2, is SQTIHQWPATLVQPVGSPLSLECTVEGTSNPNLYWYRQAAGRGLQLLFYSVGIGQISSEVPQNLSASRPQDRQFILSSKKLLLSDSGFYLCAWSVLDRYTGELFFGEGSRLTVL.

In this sample, this clone turned up many times. Within the sample, other DNA sequences also encode this same CDR3. Here the CDR3 reads CASSPGNTEAFF. The CDR3 DNA sequence: TGTGCCAGCTCACCAGGGAACACTGAAGCTTTCTTT. V is TRBV18 and J is TRBJ1-1; D is unclear. The length of the CDR3 is 12 residues. The V gene's germline CDR1 is KGHSH and CDR2 LQKENI. Trimming cost V 2 bases and J 1 base, with 2 bases left between them.

This clone was counted a few times. The rearrangement joins TRBV20-1 to TRBJ1-4; D unresolved. Germline assignment: CDR1 DFQATT and CDR2 SNEGSKA (reference sequence). Trimming left V 5 bases short and J 7 bases short, with 8 bases between. The CDR3 has 11 amino acids. CDR3 amino acids: CSARLFEKLFF. In DNA form, the CDR3 reads TGCAGTGCTCGCCTTTTTGAAAAACTGTTTTTT.

This chain links TRBV6-6 with TRBJ2-7, with D possibly TRBD1 on 5 matching bases. Looked up from germline, CDR1 is MNHNY and CDR2 is SVGAGI (reference sequence). The CDR3 extends over 14 amino acids. The V end was cut by 0 bases, the J end by 5 bases, with 11 bases between. CDR3 in amino acids: CASSYSDSSNEQYF. The CDR3, as DNA: TGTGCCAGCAGTTACTCAGACAGCTCTAACGAGCAGTACTTC.